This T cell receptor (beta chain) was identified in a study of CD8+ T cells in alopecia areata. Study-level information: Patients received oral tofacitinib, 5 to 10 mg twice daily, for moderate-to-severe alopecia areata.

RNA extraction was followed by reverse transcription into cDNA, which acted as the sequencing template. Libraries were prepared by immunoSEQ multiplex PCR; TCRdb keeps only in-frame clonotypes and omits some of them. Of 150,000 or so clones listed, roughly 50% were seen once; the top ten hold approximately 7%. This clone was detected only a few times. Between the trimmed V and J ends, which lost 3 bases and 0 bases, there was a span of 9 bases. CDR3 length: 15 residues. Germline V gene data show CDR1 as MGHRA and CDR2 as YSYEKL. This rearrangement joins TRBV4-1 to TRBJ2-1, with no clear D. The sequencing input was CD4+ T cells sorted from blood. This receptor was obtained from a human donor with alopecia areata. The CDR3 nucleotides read TGCGCCAGCAGCCATCAACAGAGCTCCTACAATGAGCAGTTCTTC. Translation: CASSHQQSSYNEQFF.